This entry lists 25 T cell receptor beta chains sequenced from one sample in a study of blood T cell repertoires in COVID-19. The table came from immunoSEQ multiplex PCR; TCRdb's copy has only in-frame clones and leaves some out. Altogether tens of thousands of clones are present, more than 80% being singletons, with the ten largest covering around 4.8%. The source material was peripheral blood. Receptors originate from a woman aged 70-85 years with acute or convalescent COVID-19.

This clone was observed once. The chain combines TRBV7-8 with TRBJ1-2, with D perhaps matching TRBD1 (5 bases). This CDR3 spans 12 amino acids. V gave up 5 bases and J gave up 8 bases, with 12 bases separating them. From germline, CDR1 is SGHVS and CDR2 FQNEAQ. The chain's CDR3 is CASSTPGFGYTF. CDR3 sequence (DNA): TGTGCCAGCAGCACGCCAGGGTTCGGCTACACCTTC.

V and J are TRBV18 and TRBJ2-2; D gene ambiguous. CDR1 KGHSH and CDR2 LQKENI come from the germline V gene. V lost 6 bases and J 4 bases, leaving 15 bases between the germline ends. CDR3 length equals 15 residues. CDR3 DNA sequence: TGTGCCAGCTCCTCCTCCAGTTCTGCCACCGGGGAGCTGTTTTTT. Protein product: CASSSSSSATGELFF.

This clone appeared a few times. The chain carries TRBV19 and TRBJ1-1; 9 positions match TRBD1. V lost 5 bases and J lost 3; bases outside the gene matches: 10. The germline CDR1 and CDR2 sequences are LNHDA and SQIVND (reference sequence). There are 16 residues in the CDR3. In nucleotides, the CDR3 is TGTGCCAGTAGTCTCTTCCAATGGACAGGGGACACTGAAGCTTTCTTT. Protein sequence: CASSLFQWTGDTEAFF.

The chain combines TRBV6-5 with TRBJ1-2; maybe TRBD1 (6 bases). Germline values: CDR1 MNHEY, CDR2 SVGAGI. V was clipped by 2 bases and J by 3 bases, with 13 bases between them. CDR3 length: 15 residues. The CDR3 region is CASSYGQGFYYGYTF. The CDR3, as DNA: TGTGCCAGCAGTTACGGGCAGGGGTTCTACTATGGCTACACCTTC.

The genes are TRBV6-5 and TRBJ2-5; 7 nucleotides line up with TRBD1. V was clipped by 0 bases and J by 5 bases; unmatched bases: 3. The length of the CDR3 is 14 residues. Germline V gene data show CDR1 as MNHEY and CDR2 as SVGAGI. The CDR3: CASSYSTGLETQYF. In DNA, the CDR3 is TGTGCCAGCAGTTACTCGACAGGGTTGGAGACCCAGTACTTC.

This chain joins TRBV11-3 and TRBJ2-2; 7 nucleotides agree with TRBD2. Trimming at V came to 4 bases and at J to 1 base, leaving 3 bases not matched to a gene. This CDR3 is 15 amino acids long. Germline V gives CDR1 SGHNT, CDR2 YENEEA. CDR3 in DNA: TGTGCCAGCAGCTCACGCGGGGGGAACACCGGGGAGCTGTTTTTT. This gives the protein CASSSRGGNTGELFF.

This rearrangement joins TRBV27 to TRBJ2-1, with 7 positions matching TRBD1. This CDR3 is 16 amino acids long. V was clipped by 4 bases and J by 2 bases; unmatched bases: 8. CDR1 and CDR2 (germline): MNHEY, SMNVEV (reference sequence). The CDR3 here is CASSSPRQGPYNEQFF. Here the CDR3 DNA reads TGTGCCAGCAGTTCGCCCCGACAGGGACCCTACAATGAGCAGTTCTTC.

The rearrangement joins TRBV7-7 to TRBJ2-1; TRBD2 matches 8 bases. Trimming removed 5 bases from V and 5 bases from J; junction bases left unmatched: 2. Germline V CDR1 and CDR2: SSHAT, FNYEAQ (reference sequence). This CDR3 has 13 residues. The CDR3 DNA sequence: TGTGCCAGCAGCCCGGGGGGGAACAATGAGCAGTTCTTC. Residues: CASSPGGNNEQFF.

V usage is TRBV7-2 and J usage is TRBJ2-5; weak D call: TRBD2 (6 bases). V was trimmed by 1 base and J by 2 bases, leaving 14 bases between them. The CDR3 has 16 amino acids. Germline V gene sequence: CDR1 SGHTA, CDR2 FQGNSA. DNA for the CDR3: TGTGCCAGCAGCTTAGTTCCACGGGGGAGTCAAGAGACCCAGTACTTC. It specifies CASSLVPRGSQETQYF.

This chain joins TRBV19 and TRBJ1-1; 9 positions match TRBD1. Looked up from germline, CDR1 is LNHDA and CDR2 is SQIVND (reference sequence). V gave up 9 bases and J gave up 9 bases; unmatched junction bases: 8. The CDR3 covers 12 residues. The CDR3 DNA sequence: TGTGCCAGCCGGGACAGGGAGGCAAAAGCTTTCTTT. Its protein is CASRDREAKAFF. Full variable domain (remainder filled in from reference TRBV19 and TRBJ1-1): DGGITQSPKYLFRKEGQNVTLSCEQNLNHDAMYWYRQDPGQGLRLIYYSQIVNDFQKGDIAEGYSVSREKKESFPLTVTSAQKNPTAFYLCASRDREAKAFFGQGTRLTVV.

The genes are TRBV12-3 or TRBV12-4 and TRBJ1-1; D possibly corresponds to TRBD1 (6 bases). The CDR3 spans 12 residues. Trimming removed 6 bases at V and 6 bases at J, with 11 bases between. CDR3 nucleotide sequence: TGTGCCAGCAGCCGGACAGCAGCTGAAGCTTTCTTT. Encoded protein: CASSRTAAEAFF.

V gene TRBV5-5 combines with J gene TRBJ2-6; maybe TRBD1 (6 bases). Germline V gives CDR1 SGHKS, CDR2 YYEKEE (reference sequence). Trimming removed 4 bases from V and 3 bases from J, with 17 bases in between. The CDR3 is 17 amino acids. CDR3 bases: TGTGCCAGCAGCCCGGGACAAAATTTCGGTGGGGCCAACGTCCTGACTTTC. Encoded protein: CASSPGQNFGGANVLTF.

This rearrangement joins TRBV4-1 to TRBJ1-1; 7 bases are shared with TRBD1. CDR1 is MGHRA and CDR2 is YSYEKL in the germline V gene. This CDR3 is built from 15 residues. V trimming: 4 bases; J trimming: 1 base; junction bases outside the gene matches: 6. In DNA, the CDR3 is TGCGCCAGCAGCCCGAGGGGGCATGGGAACACTGAAGCTTTCTTT. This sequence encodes CASSPRGHGNTEAFF.

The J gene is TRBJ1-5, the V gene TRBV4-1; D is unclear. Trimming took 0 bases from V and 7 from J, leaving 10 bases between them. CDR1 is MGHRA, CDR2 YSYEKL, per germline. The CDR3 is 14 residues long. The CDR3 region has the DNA TGCGCCAGCAGCCAAGAAGGAGAGGGACAGCCCCAGCATTTT. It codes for CASSQEGEGQPQHF.

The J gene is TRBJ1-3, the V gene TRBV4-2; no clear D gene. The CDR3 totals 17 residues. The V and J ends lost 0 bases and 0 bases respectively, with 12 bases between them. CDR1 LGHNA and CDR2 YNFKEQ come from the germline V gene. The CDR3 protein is CASSQEWRESSGNTIYF. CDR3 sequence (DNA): TGTGCCAGCAGCCAAGAATGGCGGGAGAGCTCTGGAAACACCATATATTTT.

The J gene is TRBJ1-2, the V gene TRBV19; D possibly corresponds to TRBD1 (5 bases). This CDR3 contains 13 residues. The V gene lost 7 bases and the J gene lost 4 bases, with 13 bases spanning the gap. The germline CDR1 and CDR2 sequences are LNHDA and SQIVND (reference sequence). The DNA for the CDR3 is TGTGCCAGTATGGAACGGGGGAGCTATGGCTACACCTTC. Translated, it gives CASMERGSYGYTF.

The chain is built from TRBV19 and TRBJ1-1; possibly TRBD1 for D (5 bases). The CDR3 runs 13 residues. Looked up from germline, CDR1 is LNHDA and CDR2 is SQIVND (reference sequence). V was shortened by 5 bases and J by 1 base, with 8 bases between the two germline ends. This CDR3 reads CASSDDRNTEAFF. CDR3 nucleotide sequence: TGTGCCAGTAGTGACGACAGGAACACTGAAGCTTTCTTT.

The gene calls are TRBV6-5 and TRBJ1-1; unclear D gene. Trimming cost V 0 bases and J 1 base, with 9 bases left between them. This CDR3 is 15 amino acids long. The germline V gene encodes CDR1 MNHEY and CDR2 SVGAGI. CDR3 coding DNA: TGTGCCAGCAGTTACTCTGCGGCACCGAACACTGAAGCTTTCTTT. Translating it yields CASSYSAAPNTEAFF.

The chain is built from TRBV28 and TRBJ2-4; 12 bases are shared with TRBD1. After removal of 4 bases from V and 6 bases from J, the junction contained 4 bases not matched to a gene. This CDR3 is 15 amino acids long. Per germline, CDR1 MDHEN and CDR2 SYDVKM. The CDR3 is CASSSPGQGANIQYF. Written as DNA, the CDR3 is TGTGCCAGCAGTTCTCCGGGACAGGGGGCAAACATTCAGTACTTC.

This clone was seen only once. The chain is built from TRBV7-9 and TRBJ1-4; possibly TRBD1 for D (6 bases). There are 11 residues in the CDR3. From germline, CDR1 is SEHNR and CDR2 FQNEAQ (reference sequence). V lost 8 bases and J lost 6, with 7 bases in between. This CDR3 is CASEGDEKLFF. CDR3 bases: TGTGCCAGCGAGGGGGATGAAAAACTGTTTTTT.

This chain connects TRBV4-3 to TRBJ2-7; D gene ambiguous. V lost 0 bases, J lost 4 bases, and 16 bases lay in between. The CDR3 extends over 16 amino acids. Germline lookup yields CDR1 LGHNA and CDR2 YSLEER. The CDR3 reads CASSQDRSPVAYEQYF. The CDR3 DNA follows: TGCGCCAGCAGCCAAGATCGCAGTCCAGTCGCATACGAGCAGTACTTC.

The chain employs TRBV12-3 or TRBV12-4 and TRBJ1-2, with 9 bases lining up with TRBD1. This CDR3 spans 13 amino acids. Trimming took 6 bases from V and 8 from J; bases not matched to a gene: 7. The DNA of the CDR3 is TGTGCCAGCAGCCCTACAGGGGGCAACGGCTACACCTTC. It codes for CASSPTGGNGYTF.

The CDR3 sequence is CASSQAVNTEAFF. CDR3 nucleotide sequence: TGCGCCAGCAGCCAGGCAGTGAACACTGAAGCTTTCTTT. This chain connects TRBV4-1 to TRBJ1-1, with D unclear. Trimming took off 3 bases at V and 0 bases at J, with 5 bases between the two ends. Germline values: CDR1 MGHRA, CDR2 YSYEKL. This CDR3 has 13 residues.

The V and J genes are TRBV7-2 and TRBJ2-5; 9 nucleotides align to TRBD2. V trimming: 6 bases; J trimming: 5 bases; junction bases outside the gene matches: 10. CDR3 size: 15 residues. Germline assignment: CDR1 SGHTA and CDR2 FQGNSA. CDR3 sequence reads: CASRGTSSGWETQYF. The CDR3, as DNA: TGTGCCAGCAGGGGGACTAGCTCCGGCTGGGAGACCCAGTACTTC.

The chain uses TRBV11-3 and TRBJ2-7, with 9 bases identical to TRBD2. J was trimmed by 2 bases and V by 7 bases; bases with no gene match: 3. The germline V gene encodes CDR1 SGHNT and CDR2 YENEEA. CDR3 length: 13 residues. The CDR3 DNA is TGTGCCAGCAACCTAGCGGGGACCTACGAGCAGTACTTC. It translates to CASNLAGTYEQYF.